This T cell receptor beta chain was sequenced during a study of T-cell reconstitution after alpha-beta-depleted transplantation in children. V shed 0 bases and J 1 base; nucleotides not matched to a gene: 6. Germline V gives CDR1 SGHTA, CDR2 FQGNSA. The CDR3 has 16 amino acids. General study findings and limits: In some patients, recipient T cells and intrathymic progenitors surviving conditioning explained high day-60 diversity. It was newly produced T cells that mostly accounted for T-cell counts and diversity one year after transplant.

TCRbeta library preparation incorporated unique molecular identifiers. Each CDR3 protein gets one entry after TCRdb re-called the PCR reads with MiXCR. The sample records about 400,000 distinct CDR3 sequences, about 17% being singletons. Worth noting for this clonotype: What it binds is not known.

The clonotype originates from a boy under two years old who had a stem cell transplant for Wiskott-Aldrich syndrome, so the T cells may come from the graft donor. The specimen was PBMCs, mostly from graft donor cells, collected 360 days after TCRalphabeta/CD19-depleted stem cell transplant. The rearrangement uses TRBV7-2 and TRBJ2-7, with 7 bases lining up with TRBD1. The CDR3 DNA follows: TGTGCCAGCAGCTTAGCGGCAGGGGGATGGTCCTACGAGCAGTACTTC. Translating gives CASSLAAGGWSYEQYF.